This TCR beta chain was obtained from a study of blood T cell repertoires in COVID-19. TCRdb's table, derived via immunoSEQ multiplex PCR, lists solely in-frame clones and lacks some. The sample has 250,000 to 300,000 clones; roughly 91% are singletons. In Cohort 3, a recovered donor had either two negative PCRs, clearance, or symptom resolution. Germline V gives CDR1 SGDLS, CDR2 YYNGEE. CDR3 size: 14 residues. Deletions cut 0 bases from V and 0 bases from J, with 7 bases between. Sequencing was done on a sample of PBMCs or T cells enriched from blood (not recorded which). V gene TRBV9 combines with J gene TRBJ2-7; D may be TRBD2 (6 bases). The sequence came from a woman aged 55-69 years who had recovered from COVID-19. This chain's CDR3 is CASSVVAASYEQYF. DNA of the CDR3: TGTGCCAGCAGCGTAGTAGCGGCCTCCTACGAGCAGTACTTC.